The 22 T cell receptor beta chains below come from one sample, sequenced in a study of blood T cell repertoires in COVID-19. Produced via immunoSEQ multiplex PCR; TCRdb's table is partial and in-frame only. The data hold roughly 33,000 clones, with 90% observed a single time. Material for sequencing was peripheral blood. The origin of the receptors is a human donor in a cohort sampled during active COVID-19.

This chain joins TRBV2 and TRBJ2-1; D remains unclear. The CDR3 extends over 12 amino acids. In germline, CDR1 is SNHLY, CDR2 FYNNEI. The V end lost 4 bases, the J end lost 15 bases, and 16 bases lay between the germline ends. For the CDR3, the DNA is TGTGCCAGCAGTGGGTCGGTTGGTAGCAGGTTCTTC. The encoded protein is CASSGSVGSRFF.

The count of this clone is one. The chain carries TRBV29-1 and TRBJ2-3; 9 bases line up with TRBD1. The CDR3 sequence is 15 residues long. The V gene's germline CDR1 is SQVTM and CDR2 ANQGSEA. Germline trimming cut 6 bases from V and 1 base from J; bases unmatched to any gene: 8. CDR3 region: CSVQNRTGGTDTQYF. The CDR3 region has the DNA TGCAGCGTGCAGAACAGGACAGGGGGCACAGATACGCAGTATTTT.

This chain joins TRBV7-2 and TRBJ2-1, with TRBD1 identical over 9 bases. V gave up 5 bases and J gave up 4 bases; unmatched junction bases: 6. Per germline, CDR1 SGHTA and CDR2 FQGNSA. CDR3 length: 15 residues. This CDR3 is CASSTRDRDYNEQFF. For the CDR3, the DNA is TGTGCCAGCAGCACCCGGGACAGGGATTACAATGAGCAGTTCTTC. The whole variable domain, remainder taken from reference TRBV7-2 and TRBJ2-1, is GAGVSQSPSNKVTEKGKDVELRCDPISGHTALYWYRQSLGQGLEFLIYFQGNSAPDKSGLPSDRFSAERTGGSVSTLTIQRTQQEDSAVYLCASSTRDRDYNEQFFGPGTRLTVL.

The chain combines TRBV2 with TRBJ2-5, with 7 bases lining up with TRBD1. This CDR3 has 13 amino acids. J lost 4 bases, V lost 6 bases, and 5 bases had no gene match. Germline V gene lookup returns CDR1 SNHLY and CDR2 FYNNEI. CDR3 nucleotide sequence: TGTGCCAGCAGCCAACAGGGGCGAGAGACCCAGTACTTC. It is translated as CASSQQGRETQYF.

The chain has TRBV11-2 and TRBJ2-7; D may be TRBD2 (6 bases). Trimming shortened V by 5 bases and J by 4 bases, and 15 bases separated the two germline ends. The CDR3 sequence is 14 residues long. Looked up from germline, CDR1 is SGHAT and CDR2 is FQNNGV. The CDR3 here is CASSTSMEWYEQYF. CDR3 coding DNA: TGTGCCAGCAGCACTAGCATGGAATGGTACGAGCAGTACTTC.

The chain is built from TRBV14 and TRBJ2-7; the D gene is possibly TRBD1 (6 bases). V lost 5 bases and J lost 7, with 21 bases in between. In germline, CDR1 is SGHDN, CDR2 FVKESK. The CDR3 has 15 amino acids. CDR3: CASSDPGHPSREQYF. Here the CDR3 DNA reads TGTGCCAGCAGCGATCCGGGACATCCCTCGAGAGAGCAGTACTTC.

V and J are TRBV7-3 and TRBJ2-2; D perhaps matches TRBD2 (6 bases). Germline CDR1 is SGHTA and CDR2 is FQGTGA. The V gene lost 1 base and the J gene lost 7 bases, with 7 bases spanning the gap. This CDR3 is built from 13 residues. CDR3 sequence: CASSLNGGGELFF. The DNA of the CDR3 is TGTGCCAGCAGCTTAAACGGGGGCGGGGAGCTGTTTTTT.

The chain employs TRBV5-4 and TRBJ2-3; no reliable D call. The CDR3 totals 15 residues. V lost 4 bases, J lost 4 bases, and 16 bases lay in between. Germline lookup yields CDR1 SGHNT and CDR2 YYREEE (reference sequence). CDR3 loop: CASSPNPTTADTQYF. CDR3 in DNA: TGTGCCAGCAGCCCGAACCCCACTACCGCAGATACGCAGTATTTT.

CDR3 bases: TGTGCCAGTAGAGGCAGCGGGAGTCCCGGGGAGCTGTTTTTT. Residues: CASRGSGSPGELFF. The chain uses TRBV19 and TRBJ2-2, with 8 bases matching TRBD2. Trimming at V came to 6 bases and at J to 6 bases, leaving 6 bases not matched to a gene. The CDR3 is 14 amino acids. The germline CDR1 and CDR2 sequences are LNHDA and SQIVND (reference sequence).

J is TRBJ1-2 and V is TRBV19, with D possibly matching TRBD1 (5 bases). This CDR3 is built from 15 residues. Germline CDR1 LNHDA, CDR2 SQIVND (reference sequence). V was pared by 4 bases and J by 2 bases, with 14 bases between. Here the CDR3 DNA reads TGTGCCAGTAGTACACCCGAAGCAGGGAACTATGGCTACACCTTC. Translation gives CASSTPEAGNYGYTF.

V and J are TRBV30 and TRBJ1-2, with a weak D call TRBD1 (5 bases). The CDR3 sequence is 14 residues long. The ends were cut back, 2 bases at V and 4 bases at J, with 14 bases in the middle. Germline CDR1 is GTSNPN and CDR2 is SVGIG (reference sequence). The DNA for the CDR3 is TGTGCCTGGAGTACAGGTTTGACTGGCTATGGCTACACCTTC. It codes for CAWSTGLTGYGYTF.

V gene TRBV28 combines with J gene TRBJ2-5, with D maybe TRBD1 (5 bases). Trimming shortened V by 2 bases and J by 1 base, and 14 bases separated the two germline ends. This CDR3 spans 16 amino acids. Germline V lookup: CDR1 MDHEN, CDR2 SYDVKM. The CDR3 DNA reads as TGTGCCAGCAGTTTAATTGCCAGGGTGGGCCAAGAGACCCAGTACTTC. Amino acid sequence: CASSLIARVGQETQYF.

V is TRBV9 and J is TRBJ1-1; 9 bases map to TRBD1. The V segment lost 4 bases and the J segment 4 bases; nucleotides outside the gene matches: 5. This CDR3 contains 14 residues. The germline CDR1 and CDR2 sequences are SGDLS and YYNGEE. The CDR3 loop reads CASSPDRGATEAFF. In nucleotides, the CDR3 is TGTGCCAGCAGCCCCGACAGGGGGGCCACTGAAGCTTTCTTT.

The chain employs TRBV9 and TRBJ2-5; 14 bases are shared with TRBD2. The CDR3 runs 15 residues. The trim removed 2 bases at V and 4 bases at J, leaving 1 base unmatched. Germline CDR1 SGDLS, CDR2 YYNGEE. CDR3 DNA sequence: TGTGCCAGCAGCGTGACTAGCGGGAGGGCAGAGACCCAGTACTTC. Translation: CASSVTSGRAETQYF. Combining the CDR3 with reference TRBV9 and TRBJ2-5 gives the whole variable domain DSGVTQTPKHLITATGQRVTLRCSPRSGDLSVYWYQQSLDQGLQFLIQYYNGEERAKGNILERFSAQQFPDLHSELNLSSLELGDSALYFCASSVTSGRAETQYFGPGTRLLVL.

The chain recombines TRBV7-3 with TRBJ2-5, with a weak D call TRBD1 (6 bases). The CDR3 is made up of 13 amino acids. The germline CDR1 and CDR2 sequences are SGHTA and FQGTGA. V lost 1 base to trimming and J lost 4 bases, with 7 bases between them. The CDR3 region has the DNA TGTGCCAGCAGCTTAATAGGGGGAGAGACCCAGTACTTC. This translates into CASSLIGGETQYF.

This rearrangement joins TRBV4-3 to TRBJ1-2; 9 bases match TRBD1. This CDR3 has 13 residues. Trimming took 4 bases from V and 6 from J; bases not matched to a gene: 3. Germline CDR1 is LGHNA and CDR2 is YSLEER. In DNA form, the CDR3 reads TGCGCCAGCAGCCGGGGGACAGGGAATGGCTACACCTTC. As protein: CASSRGTGNGYTF.

The genes are TRBV19 and TRBJ1-2; a possible D gene is TRBD1 (5 bases). This CDR3 contains 13 residues. Trimming shortened V by 7 bases and J by 8 bases, and 17 bases separated the two germline ends. Germline CDR1 is LNHDA and CDR2 is SQIVND (reference sequence). In DNA, the CDR3 is TGTGCCAGTAAGAATAGGGGCGCAATCGGCTACACCTTC. Its protein is CASKNRGAIGYTF.

V is TRBV6-1 and J is TRBJ2-5; no firm D call. With 0 bases removed from V and 7 bases from J, the gap between germline ends came to 6 bases. The CDR3 runs to 12 residues. Looked up from germline, CDR1 is MNHNS and CDR2 is SASEGT. The CDR3 bases are TGTGCCAGCAGTGAAGCAGGAGCGACCCAGTACTTC. Translated: CASSEAGATQYF.

The genes are TRBV7-9 and TRBJ2-5; a possible D gene is TRBD2 (5 bases). In germline, CDR1 is SEHNR, CDR2 FQNEAQ (reference sequence). The CDR3 runs 16 residues. V gave up 5 bases and J gave up 2 bases, with 18 bases separating them. CDR3: CASSPLVARPQETQYF. The CDR3 DNA follows: TGTGCCAGCAGCCCTTTAGTAGCGCGGCCTCAAGAGACCCAGTACTTC. Together with reference TRBV7-9 and TRBJ2-5, the CDR3 gives the full variable domain: DTGVSQNPRHKITKRGQNVTFRCDPISEHNRLYWYRQTLGQGPEFLTYFQNEAQLEKSRLLSDRFSAERPKGSFSTLEIQRTEQGDSAMYLCASSPLVARPQETQYFGPGTRLLVL.

The rearrangement uses TRBV14 and TRBJ1-4; D perhaps matches TRBD1 (5 bases). CDR1 is SGHDN, CDR2 FVKESK, per germline. V was trimmed by 2 bases and J by 8 bases, leaving 18 bases between them. This CDR3 has 16 amino acids. The CDR3 loop is CASSQRGQAGSEKLFF. The CDR3 coding sequence is TGTGCCAGCAGCCAAAGGGGTCAAGCAGGAAGCGAAAAACTGTTTTTT.

The V gene is TRBV9, the J gene TRBJ2-1, with 9 bases matching TRBD2. The CDR3 has 15 amino acids. Germline V gives CDR1 SGDLS, CDR2 YYNGEE. Unmatched junction bases numbered 9, after V lost 3 bases and J lost 8 bases. The CDR3 sequence: CASSGGASGVDEQFF. CDR3 sequence (DNA): TGTGCCAGCAGCGGGGGTGCTAGCGGGGTCGATGAGCAGTTCTTC.

The chain combines TRBV6-5 with TRBJ1-4; D remains unclear. The CDR3 spans 14 residues. Germline V gene data show CDR1 as MNHEY and CDR2 as SVGAGI. V gave up 7 bases and J gave up 8 bases, with 17 bases separating them. CDR3 nucleotide sequence: TGTGCCAGCACCAGGATTAACAGCGGCGAAAAACTGTTTTTT. Amino acid sequence: CASTRINSGEKLFF.